The entry below gives a single T cell receptor (beta chain) sequence along with its context. Its specificity is unknown. Generated by immunoSEQ multiplex PCR, the TCRdb table keeps only in-frame clones and is missing some. This sample carries approximately 330,000 clones, 93% of them seen once, and the ten largest clones take about 5.8%. The sample comes from a study of brain T cells in children with intractable seizures. The study's findings and limits: Absence of clones before surgery may stem from lower sequencing depth.

The time point: blood from clinic visit 5 months post-surgery; TSC patient then seizure free. The CDR3 is 14 residues long. Trimming removed 0 bases at V and 2 bases at J, with 6 bases between. Germline CDR1 SGHDT, CDR2 YYEEEE. This chain uses TRBV5-6 with TRBJ1-3, with D unresolved. The source of this sequence is a boy in the first two years of life with tuberous sclerosis and intractable seizures. Sequencing used peripheral blood, obtained 5 to 6 months after surgery. DNA of the CDR3: TGTGCCAGCAGCTTGGTTGGGACTGGAAACACCATATATTTT. Its translation: CASSLVGTGNTIYF.